This paragraph reports one T cell receptor (beta chain). Its antigen is unknown. This record belongs to a study of regulatory T cells in long-lasting Graves disease. Study in general: Positivity for TSH receptor antibodies plus over 5 years of antithyroid drugs meant persistent Graves' disease.

Regarding time point: persistent/refractory GD, antithyroid drugs over 5 years with positive TRAb. PBMCs were the source of the RNA used for TCR sequencing. General study points: New patients shared fewer public clonotypes (roughly 910) than persistent patients did (more than 2,500).

The TCR beta library used iRepertoire HTBI primers with Arm-PCR amplification of CDR3. Using its own MiXCR run on the multiplex PCR reads, TCRdb lists one record per CDR3 protein. The sample includes 350,000 to 450,000 distinct CDR3 sequences, about 23% seen only once; the top ten take around 30%. This TCR derives from a woman aged 35 to 49 with Graves disease. This sample comprised peripheral blood mononuclear cells (PBMCs), obtained when the disease was refractory, from a patient treated with antithyroid drugs.

CDR3 region: CASSPRQGANEQYF. In DNA, the CDR3 is TGTGCCAGCAGCCCCCGTCAGGGGGCAAACGAGCAGTACTTC. The chain carries TRBV11-2 and TRBJ2-7; 8 bases match TRBD1. The V gene's germline CDR1 is SGHAT and CDR2 FQNNGV. CDR3 size: 14 residues. V trimming: 5 bases; J trimming: 5 bases; junction bases outside the gene matches: 8. The whole variable domain, filled in from reference TRBV11-2 and TRBJ2-7, reads EAGVAQSPRYKIIEKRQSVAFWCNPISGHATLYWYQQILGQGPKLLIQFQNNGVVDDSQLPKDRFSAERLKGVDSTLKIQPAKLEDSAVYLCASSPRQGANEQYFGPGTRLTVT.